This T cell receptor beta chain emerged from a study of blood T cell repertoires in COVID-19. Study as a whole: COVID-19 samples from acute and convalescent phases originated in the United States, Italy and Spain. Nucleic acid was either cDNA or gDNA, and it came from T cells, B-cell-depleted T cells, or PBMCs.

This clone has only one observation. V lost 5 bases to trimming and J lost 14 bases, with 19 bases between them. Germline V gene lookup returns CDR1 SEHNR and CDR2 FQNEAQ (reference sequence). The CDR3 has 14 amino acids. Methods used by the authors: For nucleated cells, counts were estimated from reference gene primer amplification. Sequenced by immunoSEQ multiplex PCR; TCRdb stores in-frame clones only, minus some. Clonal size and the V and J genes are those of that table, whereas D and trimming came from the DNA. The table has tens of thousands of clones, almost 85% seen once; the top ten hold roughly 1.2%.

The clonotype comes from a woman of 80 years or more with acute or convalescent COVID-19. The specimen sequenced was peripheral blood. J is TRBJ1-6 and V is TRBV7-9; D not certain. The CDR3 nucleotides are TGTGCCAGCAGCCCAGACGGGGAAGCTACAGCCCTCCACTTT. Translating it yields CASSPDGEATALHF.